What follows are 19 T cell receptor beta chains derived from one specimen sequenced in a study of T cells after yellow fever vaccination. TCRdb re-derived calls from the 5' RACE reads in MiXCR, one entry per CDR3 protein. The sample contains about 21,000 distinct CDR3 sequences, 4% to 6% of which appear only once. The sample was PBMCs, either bulk or a sorted T-cell subset (CD4+, CD8+, memory, or dextramer-sorted; not recorded which), taken around 45 days after the first yellow fever vaccination. These receptors all stem from a man between 18 and 35 years old who received the YFV17D yellow fever vaccine.

This clonotype was picked up many times. This chain connects TRBV2 to TRBJ1-2; weak D call: TRBD1 (6 bases). CDR1 SNHLY and CDR2 FYNNEI come from the germline V gene. V was pared by 3 bases and J by 4 bases, with 12 bases between. The CDR3 runs 14 residues. CDR3 protein: CASSEEQGGYGYTF. In DNA form, the CDR3 reads TGTGCCAGCAGTGAGGAACAGGGAGGCTATGGCTACACCTTC.

This clonotype has a count of ten or more. The gene calls are TRBV24-1 and TRBJ2-3; TRBD2 matches at 8 bases. The CDR3 runs 15 residues. CDR1 and CDR2 (germline): KGHDR, SFDVKD. Trimming took 6 bases from V and 1 from J; bases not matched to a gene: 5. DNA of the CDR3: TGTGCCACCAGTTTCACGCGGGGGGGCACAGATACGCAGTATTTT. Protein sequence: CATSFTRGGTDTQYF.

Ten or more counts support this clonotype. The rearrangement joins TRBV6-5 to TRBJ2-3; tentative D call: TRBD1 (6 bases). The germline V and J ends were trimmed by 4 bases and 2 bases, with 16 bases remaining between them. Germline-derived CDR1 and CDR2 are MNHEY and SVGAGI. This CDR3 region has 16 residues. The CDR3 nucleotides read TGTGCCAGCAGTTTTACTCAGGGGTTCTCCACAGATACGCAGTATTTT. This sequence encodes CASSFTQGFSTDTQYF.

In this sample, this clonotype turned up many times. V is TRBV3-1 and J is TRBJ2-3; 7 bases match TRBD2. The germline CDR1 and CDR2 sequences are LGHDT and YNNKEL (reference sequence). The CDR3 consists of 13 residues. The V segment lost 4 bases and the J segment 4 bases; nucleotides outside the gene matches: 2. CDR3 residues: CASSRSGADTQYF. CDR3 DNA sequence: TGTGCCAGCAGCCGAAGCGGGGCAGATACGCAGTATTTT.

This clonotype was seen many times. The CDR3 region is CASSLAVETQYF. The CDR3 region has the DNA TGCGCCAGCAGCTTGGCCGTGGAGACCCAGTACTTC. The J gene is TRBJ2-5, the V gene TRBV5-1, with no clear D. Trimming cost V 0 bases and J 5 bases, with 5 bases left between them. Per germline, CDR1 SGHRS and CDR2 YFSETQ. The CDR3 sequence is 12 residues long.

This clonotype was seen ten or more times. The chain combines TRBV4-1 with TRBJ1-3; D is undetermined. This CDR3 contains 15 residues. V was shortened by 4 bases and J by 0 bases, with 10 bases between the two germline ends. Germline V gene data show CDR1 as MGHRA and CDR2 as YSYEKL. The chain's CDR3 is CASSPTPSSGNTIYF. The CDR3 DNA follows: TGCGCCAGCAGCCCCACCCCGAGCTCTGGAAACACCATATATTTT.

This clonotype was counted many times. The genes are TRBV7-3 and TRBJ2-2; D is perhaps TRBD1 (6 bases). CDR1 is SGHTA and CDR2 is FQGTGA in the germline V gene. CDR3 length equals 14 residues. The ends were cut back, 6 bases at V and 3 bases at J, with 11 bases in the middle. The CDR3 here is CASRSQGYTGELFF. The CDR3 DNA sequence: TGTGCCAGCAGATCCCAGGGGTACACCGGGGAGCTGTTTTTT.

This clonotype was counted ten times or more. This chain uses TRBV5-1 with TRBJ2-5; tentatively, D is TRBD1 (5 bases). The germline V gene has CDR1 SGHRS and CDR2 YFSETQ. Trimming stripped 2 bases from V and 2 bases from J, with 16 bases between. The CDR3 extends over 16 amino acids. The DNA for the CDR3 is TGCGCCAGCAGCTTAACAGGCCCTCCCGGTCAAGAGACCCAGTACTTC. As protein: CASSLTGPPGQETQYF. Full variable domain (outside the CDR3, taken from reference TRBV5-1 and TRBJ2-5): KAGVTQTPRYLIKTRGQQVTLSCSPISGHRSVSWYQQTPGQGLQFLFEYFSETQRNKGNFPGRFSGRQFSNSRSEMNVSTLELGDSALYLCASSLTGPPGQETQYFGPGTRLLVL.

This clonotype was counted many times. The chain links TRBV5-1 to TRBJ1-2; D is uncertain. Trimming pared 0 bases from V and 2 bases from J, leaving 8 bases between. The V gene's germline CDR1 is SGHRS and CDR2 YFSETQ. The CDR3 length is 14 residues. As DNA, the CDR3 is TGCGCCAGCAGCTTGGTACAGTCCAACTATGGCTACACCTTC. It encodes CASSLVQSNYGYTF. Filled out from reference TRBV5-1 and TRBJ1-2, the complete variable domain reads KAGVTQTPRYLIKTRGQQVTLSCSPISGHRSVSWYQQTPGQGLQFLFEYFSETQRNKGNFPGRFSGRQFSNSRSEMNVSTLELGDSALYLCASSLVQSNYGYTFGSGTRLTVV.

This clonotype was detected ten times or more. The J gene is TRBJ1-1, the V gene TRBV30; 9 bases match TRBD1. The V gene end was trimmed by 4 bases and the J gene end by 5 bases; junction bases not matched to a gene: 8. CDR3 length: 14 amino acids. CDR1 is GTSNPN and CDR2 is SVGIG in the germline V gene (reference sequence). CDR3 in amino acids: CAWNGGQGGTEAFF. CDR3 nucleotide sequence: TGTGCCTGGAACGGGGGACAGGGAGGAACTGAAGCTTTCTTT.

This clonotype was counted only a few times. This chain uses TRBV6-2 or TRBV6-3 with TRBJ2-7; perhaps TRBD1 as D (6 bases). The CDR3 runs to 13 residues. The germline gives CDR1 MNHEY, CDR2 SVGEGT. V gave up 2 bases and J gave up 3 bases, with 8 bases separating them. The CDR3 here is CASSYRDNYEQYF. For the CDR3, the DNA is TGTGCCAGCAGTTACCGGGACAACTACGAGCAGTACTTC.

In its sample, this clonotype was seen many times. The genes are TRBV4-1 and TRBJ2-6; D is ambiguous. Trimming removed 4 bases from V and 2 bases from J, with 21 bases in between. Germline CDR1 is MGHRA and CDR2 is YSYEKL. The CDR3 contains 19 residues. The CDR3 DNA sequence: TGCGCCAGCAGCCGCGGTTACGGTGGCCAACTTACTGGGGCCAACGTCCTGACTTTC. Its translation is CASSRGYGGQLTGANVLTF.

This clonotype was counted ten times or more. The CDR3 loop is CSARYPPSGGPDTQYF. The CDR3 DNA reads TGCAGTGCTAGGTATCCTCCTAGCGGGGGGCCGGATACGCAGTATTTT. This rearrangement joins TRBV20-1 to TRBJ2-3, with TRBD2 identical over 11 bases. Germline trimming cut 3 bases from V and 6 bases from J; bases unmatched to any gene: 11. Per germline, CDR1 DFQATT and CDR2 SNEGSKA (reference sequence). The CDR3 spans 16 residues.

This clonotype has a count of ten or more. The chain recombines TRBV20-1 with TRBJ2-1, with 8 nucleotides matching TRBD2. With 4 bases clipped from V and 6 bases from J, the junction kept 14 bases outside the gene matches. This CDR3 has 16 residues. The germline gives CDR1 DFQATT, CDR2 SNEGSKA (reference sequence). Here the CDR3 DNA reads TGCAGTGCTATAAGCTCCGGGGGGGCCTATCCCAATGAGCAGTTCTTC. Encoded protein: CSAISSGGAYPNEQFF.

This clonotype has ten or more counts. The rearrangement joins TRBV19 to TRBJ2-7, with 7 bases identical to TRBD2. V lost 7 bases and J lost 1; bases outside the gene matches: 7. Germline CDR1 LNHDA, CDR2 SQIVND (reference sequence). The CDR3 is 14 residues long. The CDR3 is CASKSYGGSYEQYF. The CDR3 nucleotides read TGTGCCAGTAAATCCTACGGGGGGTCCTACGAGCAGTACTTC.

This clonotype showed up many times. This rearrangement joins TRBV30 to TRBJ1-1; 7 bases map to TRBD1. Germline V lookup: CDR1 GTSNPN, CDR2 SVGIG (reference sequence). The length of the CDR3 is 16 residues. Trimming cost V 2 bases and J 4 bases; bases outside gene matches: 13. DNA of the CDR3: TGTGCCTGGAGTTCATACAGGGGATCTAGGGCCACTGAAGCTTTCTTT. The encoded protein is CAWSSYRGSRATEAFF.

This clonotype was detected ten times or more. This chain links TRBV29-1 with TRBJ2-7, with no clear D. Germline assignment: CDR1 SQVTM and CDR2 ANQGSEA. Trimming removed 6 bases at V and 3 bases at J, with 9 bases between. CDR3 size: 11 residues. The DNA of the CDR3 is TGCAGCGTCGTTTGGGACTACGAGCAGTACTTC. This codes for CSVVWDYEQYF.

This clonotype has only a few counts. This chain links TRBV18 with TRBJ2-5; D unclear. Germline CDR1 and CDR2: KGHSH and LQKENI. CDR3 size: 12 residues. The germline V and J ends were trimmed by 3 bases and 3 bases, with 5 bases remaining between them. CDR3 residues: CASSPTEETQYF. CDR3 DNA: TGTGCCAGCTCACCGACGGAAGAGACCCAGTACTTC.

This clonotype was counted at least ten times. This chain connects TRBV6-6 to TRBJ1-3; D not certain. Trimming cost V 11 bases and J 0 bases, with 11 bases left between them. Germline CDR1 and CDR2: MNHNY and SVGAGI (reference sequence). The CDR3 totals 13 residues. The CDR3 loop reads CAVRPLSGNTIYF. The CDR3 region has the DNA TGTGCCGTCCGGCCCCTCTCTGGAAACACCATATATTTT.